This T cell receptor (beta chain) was retrieved from a study of blood T cells in healthy people across ages. A sample-barcoded 5' primer and a J-beta primer mix were used in a second PCR of roughly 7 to 12 cycles. TCRdb re-derived calls from the 5' RACE reads in MiXCR, one entry per CDR3 protein. Found here are about 800,000 distinct CDR3 sequences, 20% to 30% of them singletons; the top ten hold approximately 4%. This clonotype came up once. Its antigen is as yet unknown. V lost 3 bases to trimming and J lost 3 bases; unmatched junction nucleotides: 16. Per the germline V gene, CDR1 is SGHDT and CDR2 is YYEEEE. The CDR3 runs to 18 residues. Study-level points and caveats: In the absence of known donor CMV status, changes in expanded clonotypes were possibly confounded. Compared with aged donors, long-lived donors showed fewer expanded clones, suggesting selection.

In addition, the sample was reused for a study of T cells of mothers and their children.

Sequenced material: blood. The sequence was obtained from a boy younger than 18 in good health. The gene calls are TRBV5-6 and TRBJ2-5; TRBD2 agrees at 8 bases. The DNA for the CDR3 is TGTGCCAGCAGCTCCGAGGGTTGGCGGGGGACTAGAGAAGAGACCCAGTACTTC. This encodes CASSSEGWRGTREETQYF.